What follows describes a single TCR beta chain. This sample stems from a study of beta chain features in type 1 diabetes. Deletions cut 6 bases from V and 5 bases from J, with 10 bases between. The CDR3 length is 12 residues. CDR1 is KGHSH, CDR2 LQKENI, per germline. Purities in excess of 95% were seen in all sorted populations. All of the isolated RNA was reverse transcribed, so expressed TCRB transcripts were sequenced. The repertoire was sequenced with immunoSEQ multiplex PCR; TCRdb's copy has only in-frame clones and lacks some. The data contain over 100,000 clones, 30% to 40% of them singletons. The V call is TRBV18, the J call TRBJ2-5, with D perhaps TRBD2 (5 bases). Input material: stem cell memory CD4+ T cells from blood. The origin of this receptor is a woman under 30 in good health. CDR3 in DNA: TGTGCCAGCTCGACGGGAAGGGAGACCCAGTACTTC. It codes for CASSTGRETQYF.